The rows below give T cell receptor beta chains drawn from one sample of a study of post-analysis software for immune sequencing data. In TCRdb, the PCR reads were re-called with MiXCR into one record per CDR3 protein. The table includes approximately 180,000 distinct CDR3 sequences, 30% detected once. Sequencing used blood. Every receptor here comes from a girl aged 10-17 years with multiple sclerosis. CDR3s include the opening cysteine and the closing phenylalanine or tryptophan. A D gene is named only where the DNA matches it firmly. The size field is filled for only some rows; it gives once, few, many or a size class.

TRBD2 TRBJ2-3 many TRBV9 CASSVQLAGLTDTQYF
TRBD2 TRBJ2-1 many TRBV18 CASSPLTSGTGNEQFF
TRBD1 TRBJ1-3 few TRBV20-1 CSANAGTGGNTIYF
TRBD1 TRBJ1-1 many TRBV29-1 CSVDTDRVEAFF
TRBD1 TRBJ2-7 many TRBV7-2 CASSSGDRSYEQYF
TRBD2 TRBJ2-3 few TRBV6-4 CVSSVVGASGADTQYF
TRBD1 NA NA TRBV2 CASGRGLGETQYF
NA TRBJ2-3 NA TRBV28 CASSFRSMGVQYF
NA TRBJ2-1 medium-sized TRBV7-9 CTSSYSTSGVGQFF
NA TRBJ1-2 many TRBV6-1 CASWDTTNYGYTF
TRBD1 TRBJ1-1 few TRBV18 CASSPTQGYEAFF
NA TRBJ2-1 many TRBV20-1 CSALDSAGSNNEQFF
NA TRBJ2-1 NA TRBV6-6 CASSYFYNNEQFF
NA TRBJ1-5 NA TRBV27 CASSLQPYSNQPQHF
TRBD1 TRBJ2-6 many TRBV5-1 CASSFETGGAPGANVLTF
NA TRBJ2-5 NA TRBV5-1 CASSLEGGGETQYF
TRBD2 TRBJ2-7 many TRBV30 CAWSVLLAGAEQYF
TRBD2 NA NA TRBV27 CASSLGLALGEQYF
NA TRBJ2-5 many TRBV5-6 CASSLAGGYQETQYF
TRBD2 TRBJ2-7 few TRBV7-6 CASSLIAGRDEQYF
NA TRBJ1-5 NA TRBV10-1 CASSNAPNQPQHF
NA TRBJ1-2 many TRBV20-1 CSAIRLYLNYGYTF
TRBD1 TRBJ1-2 many TRBV12-3/TRBV12-4 CASSYRGGGYTF
TRBD1 TRBJ1-1 few TRBV2 CASRTGTASNTEAFF
TRBD2 TRBJ2-1 many TRBV7-7 CASSSGLGGYNEQFF
NA TRBJ1-5 NA TRBV19 CASSINRNQPQHF
NA TRBJ2-7 many TRBV29-1 CSVQTEQYF
NA TRBJ2-1 many TRBV29-1 CSVEVRANPPDEQFF
NA TRBJ1-1 NA TRBV4-2 CASSQAIRDTEAFF
NA TRBJ1-5 NA TRBV27 CASSFQARSNQPQHF
NA NA NA TRBV29-1 CSVEGALSRPYEQYF
NA TRBJ2-7 many TRBV27 CASSLVSGSYEQYF
TRBD2 TRBJ2-1 many TRBV5-1 CASSPAGAGNEQFF